This T cell receptor (beta chain) was documented in a study of CD8 T cells in ankylosing spondylitis. Germline CDR1 is SQVTM and CDR2 is ANQGSEA. This CDR3 has 12 amino acids. The germline V and J ends were trimmed by 7 bases and 7 bases, with 14 bases remaining between them. MiXCR, run by TCRdb on the 5' RACE reads, gives a single entry per CDR3 protein. The sample carries hundreds of thousands of distinct CDR3 sequences, about 12% recorded once. Concerning this clonotype itself: Antigen specificity is unknown.

Study-level points and caveats: There was reportedly significant enrichment of clones that were disease-linked in matched ankylosing spondylitis synovial fluid. A TCR beta motif of under ten highly homologous variants seemed to mark ankylosing spondylitis blood.

This clonotype was obtained from a male donor with ankylosing spondylitis. The sample comprised blood, either unsorted or a sorted T cell fraction (not recorded which). The rearrangement links TRBV29-1 to TRBJ1-5; perhaps TRBD1 as D (5 bases). The CDR3 reads CSAGGDGQPQHF. The CDR3 DNA reads as TGCAGCGCTGGGGGTGATGGGCAGCCCCAGCATTTT. Full variable domain (outside the CDR3, taken from reference TRBV29-1 and TRBJ1-5): SAVISQKPSRDICQRGTSLTIQCQVDSQVTMMFWYRQQPGQSLTLIATANQGSEATYESGFVIDKFPISRPNLTFSTLTVSNMSPEDSSIYLCSAGGDGQPQHFGDGTRLSIL.